The entry that follows covers one TCR beta chain sequence. Its target is not known. This record comes from a study of T cell repertoires in cytomegalovirus infection. Study at large: It was the public TCR beta signatures that indicated both CMV infection and matching HLA type.

Regarding the study as a whole: HLA-C-restricted TCR beta clonotypes specific for CMV led the ex vivo response. Cumulative frequency (of public TCR beta family members) identified carriers of CMV plus the relevant HLA.

TCRdb independently ran MiXCR on the reads; one entry per CDR3 protein. The repertoire consists of about 180,000 distinct CDR3 sequences, with approximately 17% occurring once and the leading ten covering around 25%. The clonotype was recovered from a human donor in good health (CMV status not recorded). Some clones in this sample may be carry-over from other donors' samples. Specimen: CD8+ T cells from PBMCs.

The CDR3 loop reads CSASLRDEQYF. The DNA of the CDR3 is TGCAGTGCTAGTCTTCGGGACGAGCAGTACTTC. This rearrangement joins TRBV20-1 to TRBJ2-7; the D is unclear. The CDR3 contains 11 residues. In germline, CDR1 is DFQATT, CDR2 SNEGSKA (reference sequence). With 3 bases removed from V and 5 bases from J, the gap between germline ends came to 8 bases.